This T cell receptor (beta chain) was observed in a study of T-cell reconstitution after alpha-beta-depleted transplantation in children. The germline V gene encodes CDR1 MNHNS and CDR2 SASEGT. J was trimmed by 8 bases and V by 6 bases; bases with no gene match: 14. CDR3 length: 15 residues. Unique molecular identifiers were incorporated when the TCRbeta library was constructed. TCRdb reprocessed the PCR reads with MiXCR, giving one entry per CDR3 protein. The sample consists of 120,000 or so distinct CDR3 sequences, 10% of them appearing once. In this sample, this clonotype turned up many times. The chain is built from TRBV6-1 and TRBJ2-5; 8 positions match TRBD1. Sequencing was performed on PBMCs from the stem cell graft donor, taken from the stem cell graft. This receptor was obtained from a human donor who donated a stem cell graft to a child with acute lymphoblastic leukemia. The CDR3 DNA is TGTGCCAGCAGAACAGGGACAGGCTCTCAGAGAACCCAGTACTTC. It translates to CASRTGTGSQRTQYF.